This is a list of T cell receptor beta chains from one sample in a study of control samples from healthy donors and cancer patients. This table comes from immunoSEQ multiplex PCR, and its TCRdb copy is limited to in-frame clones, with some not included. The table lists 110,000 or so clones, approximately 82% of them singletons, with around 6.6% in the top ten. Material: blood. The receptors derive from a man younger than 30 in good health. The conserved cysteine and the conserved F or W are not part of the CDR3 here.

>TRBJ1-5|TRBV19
ASSIAAGGRQPQH
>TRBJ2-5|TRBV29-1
SAVLLGTGETQY
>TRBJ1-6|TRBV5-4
ASRLGQGNSPLH
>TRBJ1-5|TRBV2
ASRRQGANNQPQH
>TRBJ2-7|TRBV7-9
ASSLALWTGEDEQY
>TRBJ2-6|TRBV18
ASSGSGAADLISGANVLT
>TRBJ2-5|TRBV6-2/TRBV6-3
ASSRRGMGETQY
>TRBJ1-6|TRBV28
ASSPPHRGMGVRYNSPLH
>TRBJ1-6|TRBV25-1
ASTDTSRLNSPLH
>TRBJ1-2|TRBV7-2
ASSPGPGQGDYGYT
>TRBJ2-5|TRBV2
ASSERLAGGRETQY
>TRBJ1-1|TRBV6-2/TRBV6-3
ASSYRNTEAF
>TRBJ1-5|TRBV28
ASSFQGGIGNQPQH
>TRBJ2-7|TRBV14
ASSLRTGGEQY
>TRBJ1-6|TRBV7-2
ASSLSGGFGKPLH
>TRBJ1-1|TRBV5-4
ASSLEGVQAF
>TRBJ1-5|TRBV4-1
ASSPDREGHQPQH
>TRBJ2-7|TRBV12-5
ASGLTRGDGSYEQY
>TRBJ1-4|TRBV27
ASSRTGATNEKLF
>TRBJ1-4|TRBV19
ASSVTGSTNEKLF
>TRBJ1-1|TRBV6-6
ASSQGGPNTEAF
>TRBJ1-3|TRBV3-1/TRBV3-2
ASSQYERGNTIY
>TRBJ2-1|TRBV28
ASTLGPAGGYEQF
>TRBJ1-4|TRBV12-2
ASRLPPPGTGSRGANEKLF
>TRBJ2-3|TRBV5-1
ASSSIAGTSGGATDTQY
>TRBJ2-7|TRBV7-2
ASSLSGVYEQY
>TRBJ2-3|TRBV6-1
ASREAGQITDTQY
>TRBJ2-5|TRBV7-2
ASSLAGETQY
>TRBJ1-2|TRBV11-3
ASSLGGTARST
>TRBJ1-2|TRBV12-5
ASGLVPGVGGYT
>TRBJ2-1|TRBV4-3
ASSQDVGTSRHNEQF
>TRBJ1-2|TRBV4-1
ASSPVGGDGYT
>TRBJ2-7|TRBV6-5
ASSYRGGGGYEQY
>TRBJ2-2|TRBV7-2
ASSLTGDWGELF
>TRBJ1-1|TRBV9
ASSVQGGTEAF
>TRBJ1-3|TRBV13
ASSFQGTGDTIY
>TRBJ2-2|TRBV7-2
ASTPNTGELF
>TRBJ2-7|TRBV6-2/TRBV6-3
ASSYGGRGS
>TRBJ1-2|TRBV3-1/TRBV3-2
ASSQGQHYGYT
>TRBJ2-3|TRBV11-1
ASSWRAGGRTDTQY
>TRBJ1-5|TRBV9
ASSVGGGRNQPQH
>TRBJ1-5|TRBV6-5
ASHRTVDQPQH
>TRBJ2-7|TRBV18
ASSPIGPETYEQY
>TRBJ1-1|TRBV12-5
ASGLDRSEAF